This TCR beta chain was identified in a study of T cell responses to AZD1222 COVID-19 vaccine. Whole-study findings and limits: There were mostly white British donors and more females than males, and clonal diversity was possibly underestimated. Spike-wide coverage was observed for vaccine-associated CD4 TCRs, with dominant responses at 160-218 and 743-854. Of spike-specific TCRs, nearly half reportedly target regions left unmutated in variants.

TCRdb's copy holds only in-frame clones and misses some; the assay was immunoSEQ multiplex PCR. Here the sample spans nearly 90,000 clones, over 75% being singletons. The CDR3 is 14 amino acids. The J segment lost 3 bases and the V segment lost 7 bases, leaving 6 bases of the junction unmatched. CDR1 and CDR2 from the germline V gene are LNHDA and SQIVND (reference sequence). As for this clone: Its antigen remains unidentified.

This receptor was obtained from an adult who received the AZD1222 COVID-19 vaccine. This specimen was peripheral blood, taken 28 days after the second AZD1222 dose. V is TRBV19 and J is TRBJ1-1, with 9 bases identical to TRBD1. The CDR3 DNA follows: TGTGCCAGTACCCCACAGGGGGCTCACACTGAAGCTTTCTTT. It yields the protein CASTPQGAHTEAFF.